This TCR beta chain was obtained from a study of siplizumab effects on memory and regulatory T cells. Remarks on this clone: The antigen is undetermined.

Assays covered about 10^5 TCR templates per sample. Sequenced by immunoSEQ multiplex PCR; TCRdb stores in-frame clones only, minus some. Of about 100,000 clones in the sample, approximately 92% are singletons; the top ten hold 0.15%. Study outcomes and limitations: Fewer alloreactive sequences mapped to unstimulated CD4+ memory cells under siplizumab. The majority of clones, roughly 80-95% of proliferating CD4+ or CD8+ clones, lacked an assignable naive or memory phenotype.

The V gene end was trimmed by 4 bases and the J gene end by 7 bases; junction bases not matched to a gene: 11. The CDR3 has 15 residues. Per germline, CDR1 SGHRS and CDR2 YFSETQ. The rearrangement links TRBV5-1 to TRBJ2-7, with 10 bases matching TRBD1. The specimen was CD4+ T cells sorted from blood. This receptor was identified in a human donor in good health. DNA of the CDR3: TGCGCCAGCAGCCGTTCCGGGACAGGGGTTAATGAGCAGTACTTC. Translated: CASSRSGTGVNEQYF.